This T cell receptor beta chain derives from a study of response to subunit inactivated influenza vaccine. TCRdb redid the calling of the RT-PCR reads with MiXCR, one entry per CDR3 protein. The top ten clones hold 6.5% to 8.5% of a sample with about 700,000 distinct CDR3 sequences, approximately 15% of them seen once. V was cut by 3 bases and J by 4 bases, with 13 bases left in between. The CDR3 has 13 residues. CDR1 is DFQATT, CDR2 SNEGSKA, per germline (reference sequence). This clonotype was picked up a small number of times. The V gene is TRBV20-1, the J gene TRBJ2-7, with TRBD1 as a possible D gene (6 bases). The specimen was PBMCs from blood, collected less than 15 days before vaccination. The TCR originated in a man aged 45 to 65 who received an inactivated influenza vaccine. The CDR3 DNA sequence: TGCAGTGCTAGGGTACAGGGAAAGTACGAGCAGTACTTC. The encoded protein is CSARVQGKYEQYF.